The 20 T cell receptor beta chains below were found in one sample sequenced in a study of blood T cell repertoires in COVID-19. TCRdb's copy holds only in-frame clones and misses some; the assay was immunoSEQ multiplex PCR. The sample lists just over 250,000 clones, 88% occurring once. The specimen sequenced was peripheral blood. Receptors originate from a woman aged 70-85 years with COVID-19, enrolled during active disease.

V usage is TRBV7-2 and J usage is TRBJ1-3; possibly TRBD1 for D (5 bases). From germline, CDR1 is SGHTA and CDR2 FQGNSA. The CDR3 extends over 14 amino acids. With 6 bases removed from V and 0 bases from J, the gap between germline ends came to 9 bases. CDR3 in amino acids: CASREGTSGNTIYF. The CDR3 region has the DNA TGTGCCAGCAGGGAGGGGACCTCTGGAAACACCATATATTTT. The variable domain in full, completed from reference TRBV7-2 and TRBJ1-3, reads GAGVSQSPSNKVTEKGKDVELRCDPISGHTALYWYRQSLGQGLEFLIYFQGNSAPDKSGLPSDRFSAERTGGSVSTLTIQRTQQEDSAVYLCASREGTSGNTIYFGEGSWLTVV.

This chain uses TRBV5-4 with TRBJ1-2, with 8 bases that match TRBD1. The CDR3 covers 15 residues. J gave up 3 bases and V 4 bases, and 8 bases lay outside the gene matches. Per the germline V gene, CDR1 is SGHNT and CDR2 is YYREEE (reference sequence). CDR3 protein: CASSGDRLLDYGYTF. CDR3 in DNA: TGTGCCAGCAGCGGGGACAGGCTGCTAGACTATGGCTACACCTTC.

The chain has TRBV11-3 and TRBJ2-2, with 13 positions matching TRBD2. V shed 5 bases and J 4 bases; nucleotides not matched to a gene: 7. Germline CDR1 and CDR2: SGHNT and YENEEA. This CDR3 contains 17 residues. CDR3 sequence (DNA): TGTGCCAGCAGCCCTCGGACTAGCGGGAGATTCACCGGGGAGCTGTTTTTT. Its translation: CASSPRTSGRFTGELFF.

The chain couples TRBV6-5 to TRBJ1-1, with TRBD1 as a possible D gene (6 bases). The CDR3 consists of 12 residues. Germline V gene lookup returns CDR1 MNHEY and CDR2 SVGAGI. V shed 6 bases and J shed 5 bases, with 10 bases lying between them. CDR3 coding DNA: TGTGCCAGCAGAAACAGGGTAACTGAAGCTTTCTTT. It yields the protein CASRNRVTEAFF.

This clone was detected once. The CDR3 reads CASSWSGEGNGYTF. CDR3 bases: TGCGCCAGCAGCTGGTCCGGGGAAGGAAATGGCTACACCTTC. The chain uses TRBV5-1 and TRBJ1-2; D gene uncertain. Trimming left V 3 bases short and J 6 bases short, with 15 bases between. Germline CDR1 reads SGHRS; CDR2 reads YFSETQ. The CDR3 is 14 amino acids.

V usage is TRBV6-5 and J usage is TRBJ1-5, with D possibly being TRBD1 (5 bases). Trimming took 6 bases from V and 2 from J, leaving 14 bases between them. Per the germline V gene, CDR1 is MNHEY and CDR2 is SVGAGI. The CDR3 is made up of 15 amino acids. The CDR3 DNA reads TGTGCCAGCAGCGCAGGGTATGAAGGCAATCAGCCCCAGCATTTT. Protein: CASSAGYEGNQPQHF.

The CDR3 sequence is CASSLVGGYGYTF. The CDR3 nucleotides are TGCGCCAGCAGCTTGGTAGGGGGCTATGGCTACACCTTC. The chain joins TRBV5-1 to TRBJ1-2, with D maybe TRBD1 (6 bases). Germline V gene data show CDR1 as SGHRS and CDR2 as YFSETQ. Trimming left V 0 bases short and J 4 bases short, with 7 bases between. The CDR3 extends over 13 amino acids. The full variable domain, its missing parts supplied by reference TRBV5-1 and TRBJ1-2, is KAGVTQTPRYLIKTRGQQVTLSCSPISGHRSVSWYQQTPGQGLQFLFEYFSETQRNKGNFPGRFSGRQFSNSRSEMNVSTLELGDSALYLCASSLVGGYGYTFGSGTRLTVV.

The chain couples TRBV28 to TRBJ2-2; D ambiguous. Germline V CDR1 and CDR2: MDHEN, SYDVKM. The CDR3 has 12 residues. The V and J ends lost 8 bases and 4 bases respectively, with 8 bases between them. CDR3: CASGRITGELFF. The CDR3, as DNA: TGTGCCAGCGGCAGAATCACCGGGGAGCTGTTTTTT.

The chain uses TRBV15 and TRBJ1-4; TRBD1 agrees at 9 bases. The J segment lost 2 bases and the V segment lost 2 bases, leaving 3 bases of the junction unmatched. The CDR3 extends over 16 amino acids. Germline assignment: CDR1 LNHNV and CDR2 YYDKDF (reference sequence). In DNA form, the CDR3 reads TGTGCCACCAGCAGAACAGGGGGCGTCACTAATGAAAAACTGTTTTTT. The encoded protein is CATSRTGGVTNEKLFF.

This sequence joins TRBV6-5 and TRBJ1-1; D gene ambiguous. Trimming removed 6 bases from V and 0 bases from J, with 11 bases in between. The CDR3 runs 14 residues. The V gene's germline CDR1 is MNHEY and CDR2 SVGAGI. The CDR3 is CASSAEGMNTEAFF. CDR3 sequence (DNA): TGTGCCAGCAGCGCTGAGGGAATGAACACTGAAGCTTTCTTT.

The chain recombines TRBV6-5 with TRBJ1-5, with TRBD1 matching over 8 bases. The CDR3 has 15 amino acids. Losses at the gene ends were 6 bases for V and 6 bases for J; bases not matched to a gene: 10. CDR1 and CDR2 from the germline V gene are MNHEY and SVGAGI. CDR3 coding DNA: TGTGCCAGCAGCCGGACAGGGTTTGAGGGTCAGCCCCAGCATTTT. This codes for CASSRTGFEGQPQHF.

J is TRBJ1-1 and V is TRBV7-9, with 9 nucleotides matching TRBD1. The CDR3 runs 14 residues. After removal of 4 bases from V and 8 bases from J, the junction contained 8 bases not matched to a gene. The germline V gene has CDR1 SEHNR and CDR2 FQNEAQ (reference sequence). In DNA form, the CDR3 reads TGTGCCAGCAGCTGGGGACAGGGCGGTTTGGAAGCTTTCTTT. It yields the protein CASSWGQGGLEAFF. The whole variable domain, filled in from reference TRBV7-9 and TRBJ1-1, reads DTGVSQNPRHKITKRGQNVTFRCDPISEHNRLYWYRQTLGQGPEFLTYFQNEAQLEKSRLLSDRFSAERPKGSFSTLEIQRTEQGDSAMYLCASSWGQGGLEAFFGQGTRLTVV.

The CDR3 is CASSVQTGGAGNTIYF. Written as DNA, the CDR3 is TGTGCCAGCAGCGTCCAGACCGGGGGGGCTGGAAACACCATATATTTT. This chain uses TRBV9 with TRBJ1-3; possible D gene TRBD1, 5 bases. V lost 2 bases, J lost 2 bases, and 14 bases lay in between. The CDR3 loop spans 16 amino acids. Germline values: CDR1 SGDLS, CDR2 YYNGEE.

The chain uses TRBV19 and TRBJ1-2; D is ambiguous. This CDR3 is 14 amino acids long. V was cut by 7 bases and J by 4 bases, with 16 bases left in between. Germline lookup yields CDR1 LNHDA and CDR2 SQIVND (reference sequence). CDR3 nucleotides: TGTGCCAGTATAACCCCCAGTCCGGGCTATGGCTACACCTTC. Encoded protein: CASITPSPGYGYTF.

The chain uses TRBV5-1 and TRBJ2-7; 10 nucleotides agree with TRBD2. V shed 0 bases, J shed 5 bases, and the junction held 8 bases outside the gene matches. This CDR3 contains 16 residues. Germline CDR1 reads SGHRS; CDR2 reads YFSETQ. The CDR3 loop is CASSLGWSGRAHEQYF. DNA for the CDR3: TGCGCCAGCAGCTTGGGGTGGAGCGGGAGGGCCCACGAGCAGTACTTC.

In its sample, this clone was seen a few times. The chain employs TRBV6-2 or TRBV6-3 and TRBJ2-7; the match to TRBD2 covers 7 bases. Trimming at V came to 3 bases and at J to 4 bases, leaving 12 bases not matched to a gene. Germline CDR1 MNHEY, CDR2 SVGEGT. There are 16 residues in the CDR3. The CDR3 DNA sequence: TGTGCCAGCAGTTATCCGCCCGGGAGGAGGACATACGAGCAGTACTTC. The encoded protein is CASSYPPGRRTYEQYF.

The J gene is TRBJ1-2, the V gene TRBV19, with D uncertain. This CDR3 has 14 residues. Trimming took off 1 base at V and 7 bases at J, with 13 bases between the two ends. Germline V gene sequence: CDR1 LNHDA, CDR2 SQIVND (reference sequence). This CDR3 is CASSIGAQIRGYTF. CDR3 nucleotide sequence: TGTGCCAGTAGTATAGGAGCCCAAATTCGTGGCTACACCTTC.

CDR3 protein: CASSALQGISGNTIYF. As DNA, the CDR3 is TGTGCCAGCTCAGCGCTACAGGGGATCTCTGGAAACACCATATATTTT. The J gene is TRBJ1-3, the V gene TRBV18, with 7 positions matching TRBD1. CDR1 and CDR2 (germline): KGHSH, LQKENI. Trimming cost V 5 bases and J 0 bases; bases outside gene matches: 7. The CDR3 runs to 16 residues.

This clone was recorded only once. V usage is TRBV5-4 and J usage is TRBJ2-7; 12 positions agree with TRBD2. CDR3 length: 16 residues. The trim removed 5 bases at V and 1 base at J, leaving 7 bases unmatched. CDR1 is SGHNT and CDR2 is YYREEE in the germline V gene (reference sequence). Here the CDR3 reads CASSPSGRVRSYEQYF. The CDR3 DNA sequence: TGTGCCAGCAGTCCTAGCGGGAGGGTCCGATCCTACGAGCAGTACTTC.

J is TRBJ1-1 and V is TRBV5-4; D perhaps matches TRBD1 (5 bases). The CDR3 sequence is 14 residues long. Germline loops: CDR1 SGHNT, CDR2 YYREEE (reference sequence). Trimming pared 0 bases from V and 4 bases from J, leaving 10 bases between. The CDR3, as DNA: TGTGCCAGCAGCTTGGACAGGCGAGTCACTGAAGCTTTCTTT. Protein: CASSLDRRVTEAFF.